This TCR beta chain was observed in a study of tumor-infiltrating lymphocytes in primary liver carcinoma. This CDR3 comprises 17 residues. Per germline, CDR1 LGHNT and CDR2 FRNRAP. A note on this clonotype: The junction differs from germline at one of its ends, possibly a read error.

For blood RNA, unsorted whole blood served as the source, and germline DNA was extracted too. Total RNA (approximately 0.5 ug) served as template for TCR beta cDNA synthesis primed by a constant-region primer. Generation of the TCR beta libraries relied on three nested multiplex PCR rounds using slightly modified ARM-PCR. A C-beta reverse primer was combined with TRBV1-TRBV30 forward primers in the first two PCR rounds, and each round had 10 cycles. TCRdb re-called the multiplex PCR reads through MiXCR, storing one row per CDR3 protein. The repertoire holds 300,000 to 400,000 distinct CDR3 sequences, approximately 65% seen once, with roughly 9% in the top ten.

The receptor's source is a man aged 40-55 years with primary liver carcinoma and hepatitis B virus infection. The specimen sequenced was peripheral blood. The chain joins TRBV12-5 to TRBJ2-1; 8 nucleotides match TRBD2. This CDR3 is CASTPGRLGLANNKQFF. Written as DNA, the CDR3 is TGTGCCAGCACCCCAGGGAGGTTAGGACTAGCTAACAATAAGCAGTTCTTC.